These 5 T cell receptor beta chains share one sample of origin, sequenced in a study of T-cell memory formation after mild COVID-19. TCRdb independently ran MiXCR on the 5' RACE reads; one entry per CDR3 protein. The sample holds about 130,000 distinct CDR3 sequences, 16% seen once. The sequencing sample was made of PBMCs or a T cell subset sorted from them (not recorded which). The source is an adult woman who had mild COVID-19 (a few samples of this study predate the infection). Cell type and time point are not known.

The chain links TRBV30 to TRBJ2-3; TRBD2 matches 16 bases. Germline trimming cut 3 bases from V and 6 bases from J; bases unmatched to any gene: 12. The CDR3 covers 18 residues. Germline V CDR1 and CDR2: GTSNPN, SVGIG (reference sequence). The CDR3 nucleotides read TGTGCCTGGAGCCGACCGGGACTAGCGGGGGGGCCTGGTGATACGCAGTATTTT. It codes for CAWSRPGLAGGPGDTQYF.

This chain links TRBV5-6 with TRBJ1-1; 9 bases match TRBD1. Germline trimming cut 4 bases from V and 0 bases from J; bases unmatched to any gene: 7. The length of the CDR3 is 16 residues. Looked up from germline, CDR1 is SGHDT and CDR2 is YYEEEE. CDR3 loop: CASSRMGTGMNTEAFF. CDR3 nucleotides: TGTGCCAGCAGCCGAATGGGGACAGGGATGAACACTGAAGCTTTCTTT.

The table lists this clonotype with a few counts. This sequence joins TRBV4-1 and TRBJ2-7, with 8 bases aligning to TRBD1. CDR1 is MGHRA, CDR2 YSYEKL, per germline. CDR3 length: 16 amino acids. V trimming: 4 bases; J trimming: 0 bases; junction bases outside the gene matches: 8. The CDR3 nucleotides are TGCGCCAGCAGCCGGATGGCCGGGACAGGCTCCTACGAGCAGTACTTC. It encodes CASSRMAGTGSYEQYF.

The chain couples TRBV5-4 to TRBJ1-2; D is unclear. Germline values: CDR1 SGHNT, CDR2 YYREEE (reference sequence). Trimming pared 3 bases from V and 4 bases from J, leaving 16 bases between. The CDR3 runs 15 residues. The CDR3 loop is CASSSSGSSAYGYTF. CDR3 DNA sequence: TGTGCCAGCAGCTCCTCGGGTTCCTCTGCCTATGGCTACACCTTC.

The chain carries TRBV29-1 and TRBJ2-7; 9 bases align to TRBD1. V shed 5 bases and J 5 bases; nucleotides not matched to a gene: 1. This CDR3 is 11 amino acids long. From germline, CDR1 is SQVTM and CDR2 ANQGSEA. The CDR3 spells CSVTGGNEQYF. CDR3 DNA: TGCAGCGTTACAGGGGGCAACGAGCAGTACTTC.